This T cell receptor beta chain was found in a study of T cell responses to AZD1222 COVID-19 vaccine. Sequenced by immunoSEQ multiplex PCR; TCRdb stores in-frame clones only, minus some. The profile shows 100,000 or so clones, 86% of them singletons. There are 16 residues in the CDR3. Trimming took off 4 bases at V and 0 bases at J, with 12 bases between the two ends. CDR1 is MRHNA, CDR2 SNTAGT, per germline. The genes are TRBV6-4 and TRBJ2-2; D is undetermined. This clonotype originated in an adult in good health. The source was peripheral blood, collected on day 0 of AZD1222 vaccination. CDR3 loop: CASSVQAGANTGELFF. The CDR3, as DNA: TGTGCCAGCAGTGTCCAGGCCGGAGCGAACACCGGGGAGCTGTTTTTT.